A single sample gave rise to the 30 T cell receptor beta chains below, sequenced in a study of blood T cell repertoires in COVID-19. Only in-frame clones appear in the TCRdb table, and some are missing; sequencing was by immunoSEQ multiplex PCR. The sample lists tens of thousands of clones; around 88% were seen once. The sample consisted of peripheral blood. The receptors were gathered from a man aged 60 to 69 with acute or convalescent COVID-19.

The CDR3 DNA is TGTGCCAGCAGCTTTCGACAGGGCCGCGAGCAGTACTTC. Translated: CASSFRQGREQYF. The V and J genes are TRBV5-4 and TRBJ2-7; 7 nucleotides align to TRBD1. Per the germline V gene, CDR1 is SGHNT and CDR2 is YYREEE (reference sequence). CDR3 size: 13 residues. V shed 2 bases, J shed 6 bases, and the junction held 5 bases outside the gene matches. The full variable domain, rest sourced from reference TRBV5-4 and TRBJ2-7, is ETGVTQSPTHLIKTRGQQVTLRCSSQSGHNTVSWYQQALGQGPQFIFQYYREEENGRGNFPPRFSGLQFPNYSSELNVNALELDDSALYLCASSFRQGREQYFGPGTRLTVT.

The V and J genes are TRBV27 and TRBJ1-5; no clear D gene. The CDR3 extends over 15 amino acids. Germline CDR1 reads MNHEY; CDR2 reads SMNVEV (reference sequence). V lost 4 bases and J lost 1, with 11 bases in between. The CDR3 loop reads CASSSAGVSNQPQHF. In DNA form, the CDR3 reads TGTGCCAGCAGTTCGGCGGGCGTGAGCAATCAGCCCCAGCATTTT.

The chain links TRBV19 to TRBJ1-5; D is unresolved. This CDR3 spans 18 amino acids. Germline V CDR1 and CDR2: LNHDA, SQIVND (reference sequence). V lost 2 bases and J 0 bases, leaving 17 bases between the germline ends. CDR3 region: CASSIMVLGAHSNQPQHF. In DNA form, the CDR3 reads TGTGCCAGTAGTATAATGGTCCTGGGCGCCCATAGCAATCAGCCCCAGCATTTT.

This chain uses TRBV5-1 with TRBJ2-3, with 9 nucleotides matching TRBD1. Per the germline V gene, CDR1 is SGHRS and CDR2 is YFSETQ. The CDR3 runs 14 residues. V was clipped by 4 bases and J by 4 bases; unmatched bases: 4. CDR3 in DNA: TGCGCCAGCAGCGAGGGACAGGGAGCAGATACGCAGTATTTT. Protein product: CASSEGQGADTQYF. Drawing the rest from reference TRBV5-1 and TRBJ2-3, the complete variable domain is KAGVTQTPRYLIKTRGQQVTLSCSPISGHRSVSWYQQTPGQGLQFLFEYFSETQRNKGNFPGRFSGRQFSNSRSEMNVSTLELGDSALYLCASSEGQGADTQYFGPGTRLTVL.

The chain combines TRBV5-6 with TRBJ1-2; D might be TRBD1 (6 bases). Germline V gene sequence: CDR1 SGHDT, CDR2 YYEEEE. The CDR3 covers 15 residues. The germline V and J ends were trimmed by 5 bases and 3 bases, with 17 bases remaining between them. CDR3 sequence: CASRSKGGVYYGYTF. The CDR3, as DNA: TGTGCCAGCAGAAGTAAAGGGGGAGTGTACTATGGCTACACCTTC. Full variable domain (remainder filled in from reference TRBV5-6 and TRBJ1-2): DAGVTQSPTHLIKTRGQQVTLRCSPKSGHDTVSWYQQALGQGPQFIFQYYEEEERQRGNFPDRFSGHQFPNYSSELNVNALLLGDSALYLCASRSKGGVYYGYTFGSGTRLTVV.

V and J are TRBV6-6 and TRBJ1-2, with unresolved D. Per germline, CDR1 MNHNY and CDR2 SVGAGI (reference sequence). CDR3 size: 16 residues. Trimming removed 0 bases from V and 0 bases from J, with 11 bases in between. The chain's CDR3 is CASSYSEGYANYGYTF. CDR3 DNA: TGTGCCAGCAGTTACTCGGAGGGATATGCTAACTATGGCTACACCTTC.

The chain employs TRBV27 and TRBJ2-7; 11 bases agree with TRBD1. CDR1 is MNHEY and CDR2 is SMNVEV in the germline V gene (reference sequence). CDR3 length: 13 amino acids. With V trimmed by 6 bases and J by 4 bases, 2 bases remained unmatched. CDR3 in amino acids: CASRRDRGYEQYF. The CDR3 DNA follows: TGTGCCAGCAGGCGGGACAGGGGGTACGAGCAGTACTTC.

The rearrangement links TRBV6-5 to TRBJ1-5; 9 nucleotides line up with TRBD1. Looked up from germline, CDR1 is MNHEY and CDR2 is SVGAGI. The CDR3 loop spans 14 amino acids. With V trimmed by 6 bases and J by 5 bases, 5 bases remained unmatched. CDR3 DNA: TGTGCCAGCAGCACCGGGACAGGGTATCAGCCCCAGCATTTT. It translates to CASSTGTGYQPQHF.

The sample holds one count of this clone. The chain has TRBV5-1 and TRBJ2-2; 7 nucleotides line up with TRBD2. V shed 4 bases and J 4 bases; nucleotides not matched to a gene: 10. This CDR3 comprises 16 residues. Germline V CDR1 and CDR2: SGHRS, YFSETQ. The CDR3 spells CASSPRGSGSTGELFF. CDR3 in DNA: TGCGCCAGCAGCCCTCGGGGTAGCGGGTCCACCGGGGAGCTGTTTTTT.

This sequence joins TRBV7-9 and TRBJ1-1; maybe TRBD1 (5 bases). Per the germline V gene, CDR1 is SEHNR and CDR2 is FQNEAQ (reference sequence). V gave up 5 bases and J gave up 1 base, with 8 bases separating them. The CDR3 has 13 amino acids. Here the CDR3 DNA reads TGTGCCAGCAGCGGGGGAGGGAACACTGAAGCTTTCTTT. This encodes CASSGGGNTEAFF. Complete variable domain (other parts from reference TRBV7-9 and TRBJ1-1): DTGVSQNPRHKITKRGQNVTFRCDPISEHNRLYWYRQTLGQGPEFLTYFQNEAQLEKSRLLSDRFSAERPKGSFSTLEIQRTEQGDSAMYLCASSGGGNTEAFFGQGTRLTVV.

This rearrangement joins TRBV6-4 to TRBJ2-7; maybe TRBD2 (5 bases). There are 14 residues in the CDR3. Germline loops: CDR1 MRHNA, CDR2 SNTAGT. The V end was cut by 7 bases, the J end by 0 bases, with 13 bases between. CDR3 DNA: TGTGCCAGCAAGGCGGGCCCCAGCTCCTACGAGCAGTACTTC. It encodes CASKAGPSSYEQYF.

V and J are TRBV18 and TRBJ1-6; 8 bases are shared with TRBD1. CDR1 is KGHSH, CDR2 LQKENI, per germline. The CDR3 totals 16 residues. Losses at the gene ends were 3 bases for V and 7 bases for J; bases not matched to a gene: 8. The DNA of the CDR3 is TGTGCCAGCTCACCTACAGGGGGTGGTGGAAATTCACCCCTCCACTTT. Amino acid sequence: CASSPTGGGGNSPLHF.

This chain's CDR3 is CASSESGTGGPRYNEQFF. CDR3 DNA sequence: TGCGCCAGCAGTGAGTCGGGCACAGGGGGTCCCCGCTACAATGAGCAGTTCTTC. The chain recombines TRBV10-1 with TRBJ2-1; 8 bases fit TRBD1. The CDR3 is made up of 18 amino acids. After removal of 0 bases from V and 3 bases from J, the junction contained 10 bases not matched to a gene. Germline loops: CDR1 WNHNN, CDR2 SYGVQD (reference sequence).

This clone has just one count. The chain recombines TRBV19 with TRBJ2-7, with TRBD2 matching 11 bases. Germline assignment: CDR1 LNHDA and CDR2 SQIVND (reference sequence). Trimming at V came to 5 bases and at J to 0 bases, leaving 6 bases not matched to a gene. The CDR3 is 16 amino acids. In nucleotides, the CDR3 is TGTGCCAGTAGTGTTAGACTAGCGGGGATCTCCTACGAGCAGTACTTC. The encoded protein is CASSVRLAGISYEQYF.

This CDR3 is CASSLAGRAKNIQYF. The CDR3 DNA reads as TGTGCCAGCAGCTTAGCGGGAAGAGCCAAAAACATTCAGTACTTC. The genes are TRBV11-2 and TRBJ2-4, with D perhaps TRBD2 (5 bases). This CDR3 has 15 amino acids. Germline assignment: CDR1 SGHAT and CDR2 FQNNGV. Trimming left V 1 base short and J 0 bases short, with 7 bases between.

The CDR3 sequence: CASSPQTGPHEQFF. Written as DNA, the CDR3 is TGTGCCAGCTCACCACAGACAGGCCCTCATGAGCAGTTCTTC. The gene calls are TRBV18 and TRBJ2-1; maybe TRBD1 (6 bases). Trimming removed 1 base from V and 8 bases from J, with 12 bases in between. The CDR3 covers 14 residues. CDR1 and CDR2 from the germline V gene are KGHSH and LQKENI.

The chain carries TRBV10-3 and TRBJ2-7; 10 nucleotides match TRBD2. The V and J ends lost 4 bases and 6 bases, in that order; junction bases with no gene match: 9. Looked up from germline, CDR1 is ENHRY and CDR2 is SYGVKD. The CDR3 loop spans 15 amino acids. The CDR3, as DNA: TGTGCCATCAGTGGTCAAGCGGGAGGGCCGAGCGAGCAGTACTTC. Its protein product is CAISGQAGGPSEQYF.

The gene calls are TRBV5-1 and TRBJ2-7, with 7 bases identical to TRBD2. The V and J ends lost 0 bases and 4 bases, in that order; junction bases with no gene match: 7. The CDR3 loop spans 15 amino acids. Germline assignment: CDR1 SGHRS and CDR2 YFSETQ. The CDR3, as DNA: TGCGCCAGCAGCTTGGTGGGCGGGAGTCAATACGAGCAGTACTTC. This sequence encodes CASSLVGGSQYEQYF.

The rearrangement uses TRBV15 and TRBJ1-5; D is uncertain. Looked up from germline, CDR1 is LNHNV and CDR2 is YYDKDF (reference sequence). The CDR3 extends over 12 amino acids. V lost 6 bases to trimming and J lost 6 bases, with 9 bases between them. CDR3 sequence reads: CATSEGFQPQHF. The CDR3 nucleotides read TGTGCCACCAGTGAGGGATTTCAGCCCCAGCATTTT. Full variable domain (rest looked up from reference TRBV15 and TRBJ1-5): DAMVIQNPRYQVTQFGKPVTLSCSQTLNHNVMYWYQQKSSQAPKLLFHYYDKDFNNEADTPDNFQSRRPNTSFCFLDIRSPGLGDTAMYLCATSEGFQPQHFGDGTRLSIL.

The rearrangement links TRBV5-1 to TRBJ2-3; D is ambiguous. V lost 0 bases and J 4 bases, leaving 9 bases between the germline ends. This CDR3 has 14 amino acids. CDR1 and CDR2 (germline): SGHRS, YFSETQ. CDR3 in amino acids: CASSLGQLADTQYF. Here the CDR3 DNA reads TGCGCCAGCAGCTTGGGACAATTGGCAGATACGCAGTATTTT. Complete variable domain (other parts from reference TRBV5-1 and TRBJ2-3): KAGVTQTPRYLIKTRGQQVTLSCSPISGHRSVSWYQQTPGQGLQFLFEYFSETQRNKGNFPGRFSGRQFSNSRSEMNVSTLELGDSALYLCASSLGQLADTQYFGPGTRLTVL.

The V gene is TRBV28, the J gene TRBJ1-2; D remains ambiguous. V gave up 6 bases and J gave up 4 bases, with 18 bases separating them. CDR1 and CDR2 from the germline V gene are MDHEN and SYDVKM. This CDR3 region has 15 residues. Here the CDR3 reads CASSSLIEHFYGYTF. CDR3 nucleotide sequence: TGTGCCAGCAGCTCCCTTATTGAGCACTTCTATGGCTACACCTTC.

The V call is TRBV21-1, the J call TRBJ1-2; the table's D call of TRBD1 was not tested on the DNA. TRBV21-1 represents a pseudogene. The CDR3 runs to 19 residues. For the CDR3, the DNA is TGTGCCAGCAGCGGAGATGACAGGCCTCCGTTCCGGTCCGTATATGGCTACACCTTC. Protein: CASSGDDRPPFRSVYGYTF.

Notes on this clone: The sample carries other DNA sequences with the same CDR3. This chain links TRBV7-2 with TRBJ2-1, with TRBD2 matching 9 bases. The CDR3 runs to 14 residues. CDR1 SGHTA and CDR2 FQGNSA come from the germline V gene. The V and J ends lost 5 bases and 5 bases, in that order; junction bases with no gene match: 4. The CDR3 DNA follows: TGTGCCAGCAGCCTGGGACTAGCAGACAATGAGCAGTTCTTC. This gives the protein CASSLGLADNEQFF.

V usage is TRBV25-1 and J usage is TRBJ2-7, with D possibly being TRBD1 (5 bases). The ends were cut back, 2 bases at V and 2 bases at J, with 7 bases in the middle. Germline CDR1 reads MGHDK; CDR2 reads SYGVNS. The CDR3 is 13 residues long. CDR3 protein: CASSEDSTYEQYF. For the CDR3, the DNA is TGTGCCAGCAGTGAAGACAGTACCTACGAGCAGTACTTC.

A remark on this clone: Other DNA sequences in the same sample also yield this CDR3. The CDR3 region is CASSLAGLAGGTDTQYF. The DNA of the CDR3 is TGCGCCAGCAGCTTGGCAGGGCTAGCGGGGGGCACAGATACGCAGTATTTT. This rearrangement joins TRBV5-1 to TRBJ2-3; TRBD2 matches 10 bases. V lost 0 bases, J lost 1 base, and 5 bases stayed unmatched. CDR1 and CDR2 from the germline V gene are SGHRS and YFSETQ. The CDR3 has 17 residues.

The chain combines TRBV5-5 with TRBJ2-7; D possibly corresponds to TRBD1 (5 bases). The V end lost 1 base, the J end lost 3 bases, and 14 bases lay between the germline ends. This CDR3 spans 15 amino acids. The germline CDR1 and CDR2 sequences are SGHKS and YYEKEE (reference sequence). CDR3 sequence reads: CASSLQGAGFYEQYF. CDR3 DNA: TGTGCCAGCAGCTTGCAAGGGGCAGGGTTCTACGAGCAGTACTTC. Looking up the rest from reference TRBV5-5 and TRBJ2-7 gives the full variable domain: DAGVTQSPTHLIKTRGQQVTLRCSPISGHKSVSWYQQVLGQGPQFIFQYYEKEERGRGNFPDRFSARQFPNYSSELNVNALLLGDSALYLCASSLQGAGFYEQYFGPGTRLTVT.

V gene TRBV4-1 combines with J gene TRBJ2-7; 8 bases fit TRBD2. V gave up 2 bases and J gave up 7 bases; unmatched junction bases: 7. Germline CDR1 and CDR2: MGHRA and YSYEKL. The CDR3 totals 14 residues. The DNA for the CDR3 is TGCGCCAGCAGCCAACGAGCGGGAGCGGGAGAGCAGTACTTC. It yields the protein CASSQRAGAGEQYF.

A note on this clone: Additional DNA sequences in this sample encode the identical CDR3. The chain links TRBV2 to TRBJ1-2; no definite D call. The V and J ends lost 3 bases and 5 bases respectively, with 10 bases between them. CDR1 and CDR2 from the germline V gene are SNHLY and FYNNEI. There are 13 residues in the CDR3. The CDR3 spells CASSEGSYYGYTF. DNA of the CDR3: TGTGCCAGCAGTGAGGGCAGTTATTATGGCTACACCTTC.

J is TRBJ2-1 and V is TRBV6-1; the D gene is possibly TRBD1 (5 bases). This CDR3 comprises 18 residues. Between the trimmed V and J ends, which lost 0 bases and 3 bases, there was a span of 18 bases. The V gene's germline CDR1 is MNHNS and CDR2 SASEGT. CDR3 in DNA: TGTGCCAGCAGTGAAGCGCGCAGTTCTAGGGGAAACTACAATGAGCAGTTCTTC. Amino acid sequence: CASSEARSSRGNYNEQFF.

The J gene is TRBJ2-7, the V gene TRBV28, with 9 bases lining up with TRBD1. V shed 4 bases, J shed 6 bases, and the junction held 7 bases outside the gene matches. The CDR3 extends over 14 amino acids. Germline CDR1 reads MDHEN; CDR2 reads SYDVKM. For the CDR3, the DNA is TGTGCCAGCAGTTCCGGGACAGGGTGGCTCGAGCAGTACTTC. It encodes CASSSGTGWLEQYF.